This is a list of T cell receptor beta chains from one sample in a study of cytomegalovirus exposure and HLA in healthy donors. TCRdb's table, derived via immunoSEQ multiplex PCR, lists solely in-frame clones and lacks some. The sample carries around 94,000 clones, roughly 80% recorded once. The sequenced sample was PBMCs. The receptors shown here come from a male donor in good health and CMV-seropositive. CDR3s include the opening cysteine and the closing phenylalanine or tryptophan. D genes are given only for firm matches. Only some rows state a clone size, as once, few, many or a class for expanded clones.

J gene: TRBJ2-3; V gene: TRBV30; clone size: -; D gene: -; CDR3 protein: CAWMEGTDTQYF; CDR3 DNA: TGTGCCTGGATGGAGGGAACAGATACGCAGTATTTT
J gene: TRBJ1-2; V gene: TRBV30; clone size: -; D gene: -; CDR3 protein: CAWSEAFSGYTF; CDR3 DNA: TGTGCCTGGTCCGAGGCGTTTAGCGGCTACACCTTC
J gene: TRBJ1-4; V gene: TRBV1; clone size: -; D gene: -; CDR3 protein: CTSSQQKTAHFGEKLFF; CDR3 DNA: TGCACCAGCAGCCAACAAAAGACAGCCCACTTTGGGGAAAAACTGTTTTTT
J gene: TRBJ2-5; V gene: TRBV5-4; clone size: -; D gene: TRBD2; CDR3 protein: CASSLSLAGGETQYF; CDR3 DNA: TGTGCCAGCAGCTTGTCTCTAGCGGGAGGAGAGACCCAGTACTTC
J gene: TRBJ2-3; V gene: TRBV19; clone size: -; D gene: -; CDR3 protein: CASSIAFGGTDTQYF; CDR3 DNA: TGTGCCAGTAGTATAGCTTTCGGGGGAACAGATACGCAGTATTTT
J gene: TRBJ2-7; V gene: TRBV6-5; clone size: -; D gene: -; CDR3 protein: CASSFRVAGATYEQYF; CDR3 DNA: TGTGCCAGCAGTTTCCGGGTCGCGGGGGCAACCTACGAGCAGTACTTC
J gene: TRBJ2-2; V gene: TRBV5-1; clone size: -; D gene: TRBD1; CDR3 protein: CASSWTGANTGELFF; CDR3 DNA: TGCGCCAGCAGCTGGACAGGGGCAAACACCGGGGAGCTGTTTTTT
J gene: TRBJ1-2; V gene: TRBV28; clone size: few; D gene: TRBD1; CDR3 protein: CASSLGATGGGGYTF; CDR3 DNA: TGTGCCAGCAGTTTAGGGGCGACAGGGGGAGGCGGCTACACCTTC
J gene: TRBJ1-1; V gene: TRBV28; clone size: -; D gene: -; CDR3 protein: CASSLPGYTEAFF; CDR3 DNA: TGTGCCAGCAGTTTACCAGGGTACACTGAAGCTTTCTTT
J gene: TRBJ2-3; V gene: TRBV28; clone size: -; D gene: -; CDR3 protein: CASSSSGAKYSTDTQYF; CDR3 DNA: TGTGCCAGCAGTAGTAGCGGAGCTAAGTATAGCACAGATACGCAGTATTTT
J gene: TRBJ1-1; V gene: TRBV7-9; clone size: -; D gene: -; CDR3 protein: CASSLSREAFF; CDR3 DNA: TGTGCCAGCAGCCTATCCCGGGAAGCTTTCTTT
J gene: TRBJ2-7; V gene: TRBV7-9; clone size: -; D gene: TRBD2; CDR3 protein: CASSLSGRGSYEQYF; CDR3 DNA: TGTGCCAGCAGCCTTAGCGGGAGGGGATCCTACGAGCAGTACTTC
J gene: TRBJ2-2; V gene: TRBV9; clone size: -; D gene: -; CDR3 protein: CASSFWEAGELFF; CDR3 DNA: TGTGCCAGCAGCTTTTGGGAGGCCGGGGAGCTGTTTTTT
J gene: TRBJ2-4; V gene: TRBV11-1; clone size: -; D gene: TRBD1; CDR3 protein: CASSLDRVAKNIQYF; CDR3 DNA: TGTGCCAGCAGCTTGGACAGGGTAGCCAAAAACATTCAGTACTTC
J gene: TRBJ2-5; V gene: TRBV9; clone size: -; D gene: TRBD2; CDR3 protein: CASSPRGGRAETQYF; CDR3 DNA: TGTGCCAGCAGCCCGAGGGGAGGGAGGGCAGAGACCCAGTACTTC
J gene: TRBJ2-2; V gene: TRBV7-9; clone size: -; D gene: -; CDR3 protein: CASRVLNEGGELFF; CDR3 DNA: TGTGCCAGCAGGGTGCTCAACGAGGGCGGGGAGCTGTTTTTT
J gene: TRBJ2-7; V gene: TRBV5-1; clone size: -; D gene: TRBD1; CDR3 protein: CASSTTGTGINEQYF; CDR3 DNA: TGCGCCAGCAGCACTACCGGGACAGGCATTAACGAGCAGTACTTC
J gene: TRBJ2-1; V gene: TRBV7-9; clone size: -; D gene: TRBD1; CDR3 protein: CASQGQGSRNEQFF; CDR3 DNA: TGTGCCAGCCAGGGACAGGGTTCTCGCAATGAGCAGTTCTTC
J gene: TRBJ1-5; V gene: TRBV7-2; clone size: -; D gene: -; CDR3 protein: CASSEVNQPQHF; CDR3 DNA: TGTGCCAGCAGTGAGGTAAATCAGCCCCAGCATTTT
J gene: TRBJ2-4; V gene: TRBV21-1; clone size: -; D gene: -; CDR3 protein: CASSKSTRSAKNIQYF; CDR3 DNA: TGTGCCAGCAGCAAATCTACGAGGTCTGCCAAAAACATTCAGTACTTC
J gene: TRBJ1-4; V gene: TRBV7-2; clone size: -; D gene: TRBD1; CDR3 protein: CASSFRQGQKLFF; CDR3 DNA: TGTGCCAGCAGCTTCCGACAGGGGCAAAAACTGTTTTTT
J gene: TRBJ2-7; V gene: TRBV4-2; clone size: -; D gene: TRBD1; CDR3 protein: CASSQSGGDYEQYF; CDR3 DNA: TGTGCCAGCAGCCAATCAGGGGGCGACTACGAGCAGTACTTC
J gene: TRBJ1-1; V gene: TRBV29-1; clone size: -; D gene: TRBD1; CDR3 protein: CSVERGHTEAFF; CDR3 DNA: TGCAGCGTTGAAAGGGGGCACACTGAAGCTTTCTTT
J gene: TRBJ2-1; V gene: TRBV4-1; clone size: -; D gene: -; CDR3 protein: CASSQDLEPSYNEQFF; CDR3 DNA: TGCGCCAGCAGCCAAGATCTCGAGCCTTCCTACAATGAGCAGTTCTTC
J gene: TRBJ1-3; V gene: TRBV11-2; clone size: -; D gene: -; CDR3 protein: CASSALGGDSGNTIYF; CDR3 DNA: TGTGCCAGCAGCGCGCTGGGAGGGGACTCTGGAAACACCATATATTTT
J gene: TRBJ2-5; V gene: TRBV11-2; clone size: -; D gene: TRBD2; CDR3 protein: CASSPSREGLKTQYF; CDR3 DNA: TGTGCCAGCAGCCCATCGCGGGAGGGCCTTAAGACCCAGTACTTC